This section outlines one TCR beta chain sequence together with its context. Its matching antigen is unknown. This specimen belongs to a study of identical twins. The length of the CDR3 is 16 residues. Germline V gene data show CDR1 as KGHDR and CDR2 as SFDVKD. The trim removed 4 bases at V and 9 bases at J, leaving 7 bases unmatched. Points from the study as a whole: Twins shared beta out-of-frame sequences in excess, but this excess was weaker. Monozygotic twins shared more out-of-frame TCR alpha than recombination models predicted.

Each CDR3 protein gets one entry after TCRdb re-called the 5' RACE reads with MiXCR. Of hundreds of thousands of distinct CDR3 sequences in the sample, 15% to 20% were seen once. Separately, the same data were catalogued under a study of T cells expressing NK-cell markers. That report notes: These clonotypes, the leaders elsewhere, also led the CD3+CD56-NKG2C+ fraction in a handful of donors.

The receptor was isolated from a woman in her late teens or twenties in good health. The sequenced material came from PBMCs. The chain has TRBV24-1 and TRBJ2-1, with TRBD2 identical over 14 bases. CDR3 DNA: TGTGCCACCAGTGACCCGGGACTAGCGGGAGAGGGTGAGCAGTTCTTC. Its protein product is CATSDPGLAGEGEQFF.